The clone carrying this T cell receptor beta chain was recorded many times. Its antigen is undetermined. The sample originates from a study of Graves' ophthalmopathy and Graves' hyperthyroidism. Whole-study context: The collection of peripheral blood took place at initial diagnosis, before any treatment. Study outcomes and limitations: For predicting ophthalmopathy progression, the model had around 64% sensitivity and approximately 72% specificity.

The length of the CDR3 is 13 residues. V shed 4 bases and J shed 10 bases, with 14 bases lying between them. The germline V gene has CDR1 GTSNPN and CDR2 SVGIG (reference sequence). Amplification of the TCR beta CDR3 regions used RNA transcripts (as template). First-round RT-PCR used HTBI primers; second-round multiplex PCR followed. TCRdb called the multiplex PCR reads again in MiXCR, with one record for every CDR3 protein. The sample holds approximately 330,000 distinct CDR3 sequences, roughly a sixth seen once. Diagnosis used clinical symptoms, serum thyroxine, TRAb, thyroid ultrasound and orbital computed tomography. The starting material, roughly 9.7 ml of fresh peripheral blood, provided the PBMCs.

This TCR was recovered from an adult man with Graves' ophthalmopathy. Sequenced sample: peripheral blood. V usage is TRBV30 and J usage is TRBJ1-6; possible D gene TRBD1, 5 bases. Here the CDR3 DNA reads TGTGCCTGGACATGGGGCTCAGGGTCACCCCTCCACTTT. It specifies CAWTWGSGSPLHF.